This TCR beta chain was found in a study of blood T cell repertoires in COVID-19. Profiled with immunoSEQ multiplex PCR; TCRdb holds only in-frame clones, not every one. The data show about 140,000 clones, approximately 84% seen once. V lost 0 bases to trimming and J lost 6 bases, with 11 bases between them. This CDR3 region has 14 residues. Looked up from germline, CDR1 is WNHNN and CDR2 is SYGVQD (reference sequence). This clone was seen once. This sequence was found in a woman aged 50 to 65 with acute COVID-19. The material sequenced was PBMCs or T cells enriched from blood (not recorded which). This chain links TRBV10-1 with TRBJ1-1; no reliable D call. CDR3 sequence reads: CASSESIPGSEAFF. CDR3 DNA: TGCGCCAGCAGTGAGTCGATACCGGGATCTGAAGCTTTCTTT.